This TCR beta chain was recovered during a study of shared clonotypes between healthy human individuals (dated by TCRdb to about 2020). The study in broad terms: A couple of women and a few men aged 18 to 49 years were included in the cohort. For each donor, three plates each were used for CD4 naive and CD4 memory, two plates were used for CD8 naive, and one plate was used for CD8 memory. To estimate repertoire size and how much clonotype sharing occurs between individuals, the study deeply sequenced the blood TCR repertoires of several healthy adults. Different laboratories and diverse techniques were used to prepare libraries and sequence TCR repertoires, to increase sequencing depth and limit assay-specific biases. Between about 0.94 and 8.9 billion PBMCs per donor were obtained by leukapheresis. Broader findings and caveats from the paper: Pairwise subsampling indicated that sequencing depth was expected to affect the degree of clonotype sharing among donors. Even with the large sequencing depth, rarefaction of the sorted-subset datasets indicated that sequencing was incomplete. Larger estimated clonotype richness was generally found for naive subsets than for memory subsets. Because the study included a small number of donors, the genetic and exposure-history diversity represented was limited. Only blood was sampled, and tissue TCR repertoires likely differ from those in blood. Across a handful of donors, 4.5% to 6.5% of naive CD4, over 3% of naive CD8, about 2.3% of memory CD4, and 0.4% of memory CD8 clonotypes were shared. Clonotypes shared by all four sorted-subset donors showed higher generation probabilities than non-shared clonotypes.

Including the terminal cysteine and phenylalanine, the CDR3 comprises 15 residues. The kept DNA is CDR3 alone, 45 bases in frame from the first base. Trimming removed 4 bases from V and 1 base from J; the gene matches leave 5 bases unexplained. The germline V gene (reference sequence) provides CDR1 SEHNR and CDR2 FQNEAQ. Using the deep immunoSEQ assay, TCR CDR3 regions were amplified from genomic DNA by multiplex PCR. Extracted genomic DNA from each cell subset was distributed evenly across all wells of several immunoSEQ 96-well plates, and each plate was treated as a replicate. For sorted subsets, approximately 200 ng of genomic DNA, equivalent to around 31,000 T cell genomes, went into each replicate PCR. Purified libraries were measured with a Qubit 3.0 fluorometer, size-checked on a Bioanalyzer 2100, and measured again with the KAPA Library Quantification kit. Every immunoSEQ 96-well plate was sequenced on a dedicated single-read 150-cycle Illumina NextSeq 550 flow cell. Per the source publication's procedure: Because only junctional sequences without quality scores were contained in the immunoSEQ output, filtering matching that applied to full-length reads could not be performed. Sequences were annotated with PyIR, a Python wrapper for IgBLAST v1.9, and V/J genes and CDR3 were assigned using IMGT germline references. Reads were removed for weak V/J assignments (E-value above 1e-6), missing CDR3, stop codons, out-of-frame junctions, or ambiguous translated residues. V3J clonotypes were defined by identical inferred V gene, J gene, and CDR3 amino acid sequence. Percentage overlap between repertoires was calculated by dividing the number of shared unique clonotypes by the size of the smaller repertoire. Richness of each repertoire was evaluated using RTK rarefaction, the Chao1 estimator, and Recon v2.1 estimates of unobserved clonotypes. Generation probabilities were computed with OLGA for all TCRbeta clonotypes obtained by the gDNA method from several donors. The immuneACCESS repertoire file appears here via TCRdb, limited to in-frame rearrangements. These files lack a portion of the clones; in checked studies, under half of the deficit traces to unresolved V genes, and the cause of the others is not known. D and trimming were read from the DNA, whereas the V and J calls and clone size are those reported in that table. The sample includes 2 million to 3 million clones, with 93% observed a single time. The top ten clones comprise approximately 0.37% of the sample.

With regard to this clone: Its target antigen remains unknown. Base qualities are not provided; no much larger clone lies one nucleotide away.

Healthy HIV-negative adults with no recently reported acute infections or vaccinations were included as donors. Only Caucasian adults living in Nashville, Tennessee, USA were represented among the donors. Magnetic negative selection was used to enrich CD4+ T cells, after which naive cells were positively selected on CD45RA and the negative fraction became the memory subset. Blood was obtained by leukapheresis, after which PBMCs were separated by Ficoll-Histopaque density gradient centrifugation and cryopreserved in liquid nitrogen vapor phase. Analytical flow cytometry was used to check the purity and quantity of every magnetically sorted T cell population. From each sorted fraction, genomic DNA was isolated and quantified by UV absorbance on a Nanodrop 2000c.

The rearranged segments are TRBV7-9 and TRBJ1-1; 8 middle bases align to TRBD1. This clonotype was sampled from a man in his late teens or twenties in good health. Some clones in this sample may be carry-over from other donors' samples. Sequencing was done on a sample of naive CD4+ T cells from PBMCs. The label giving this sample's cell subset or site can be read as: CD45RA+ positively selected. Here is the DNA: TGTGCCAGCAGCTCAGACAGGGGAGGGAACACTGAAGCTTTCTTT. Its product reads: CASSSDRGGNTEAFF.